These 31 T cell receptor beta chains originate from one sample sequenced in a study of control samples from healthy donors and cancer patients. Assay: immunoSEQ multiplex PCR; the TCRdb copy retains only in-frame clones and omits some. The repertoire holds tens of thousands of clones, about 80% seen once, with 2.9% in the top ten. The specimen sequenced was PBMCs. These receptors came from a woman aged 45-65 years with lung cancer.

The chain couples TRBV4-3 to TRBJ1-1, with D perhaps matching TRBD1 (6 bases). Germline V lookup: CDR1 LGHNA, CDR2 YSLEER. The CDR3 runs to 15 residues. The V and J ends lost 0 bases and 4 bases respectively, with 12 bases between them. The CDR3 loop is CASSQEGTGATEAFF. The CDR3 DNA reads as TGCGCCAGCAGCCAAGAGGGGACGGGGGCCACTGAAGCTTTCTTT.

This chain uses TRBV27 with TRBJ2-3; D is undetermined. With 7 bases removed from V and 2 bases from J, the gap between germline ends came to 10 bases. CDR3 length: 13 residues. Germline values: CDR1 MNHEY, CDR2 SMNVEV (reference sequence). CDR3 nucleotides: TGTGCCAGCACCAGACTCCCCACAGATACGCAGTATTTT. Protein: CASTRLPTDTQYF.

This chain connects TRBV4-2 to TRBJ1-3, with TRBD1 matching 10 bases. J gave up 3 bases and V 4 bases, and 3 bases lay outside the gene matches. Per the germline V gene, CDR1 is LGHNA and CDR2 is YNFKEQ. This CDR3 region has 15 residues. This CDR3 reads CASSRDRGVGNTIYF. The CDR3 DNA reads as TGTGCCAGCAGCCGGGACAGGGGAGTTGGAAACACCATATATTTT.

This clone turned up a few times. The chain uses TRBV5-1 and TRBJ2-5; TRBD1 matches at 8 bases. This CDR3 region has 15 residues. Germline trimming cut 5 bases from V and 3 bases from J; bases unmatched to any gene: 9. CDR1 and CDR2 from the germline V gene are SGHRS and YFSETQ. CDR3 sequence (DNA): TGCGCCAGCAGACTAATTGGACAGGGCAAAGAGACCCAGTACTTC. Protein product: CASRLIGQGKETQYF.

The rearrangement links TRBV27 to TRBJ1-3; D might be TRBD1 (5 bases). The CDR3 length is 13 residues. Trimming removed 5 bases from V and 6 bases from J, with 11 bases in between. Germline CDR1 and CDR2: MNHEY and SMNVEV (reference sequence). The CDR3: CASSRGDLNTIYF. For the CDR3, the DNA is TGTGCCAGCAGTCGTGGGGACTTAAACACCATATATTTT.

The V and J genes are TRBV30 and TRBJ2-2; D is uncertain. With 7 bases removed from V and 0 bases from J, the gap between germline ends came to 12 bases. Germline V gives CDR1 GTSNPN, CDR2 SVGIG (reference sequence). This CDR3 is 14 amino acids long. CDR3 in amino acids: CASRTDSNTGELFF. CDR3 nucleotides: TGTGCCTCCCGGACCGATTCGAACACCGGGGAGCTGTTTTTT.

This chain links TRBV30 with TRBJ1-2; 9 bases agree with TRBD1. The CDR3 length is 13 residues. The germline CDR1 and CDR2 sequences are GTSNPN and SVGIG (reference sequence). Trimming took 5 bases from V and 8 from J; bases not matched to a gene: 9. DNA of the CDR3: TGTGCCTGGGAAGCCGGGACAGGGAGCGGCTACACCTTC. Amino acids: CAWEAGTGSGYTF.

The chain couples TRBV9 to TRBJ2-7; D assignment may be TRBD1 or TRBD2 (5 bases each). Germline CDR1 SGDLS, CDR2 YYNGEE. The V and J ends lost 0 bases and 0 bases respectively, with 7 bases between them. This CDR3 comprises 14 residues. The CDR3 loop is CASSVGGNSYEQYF. The CDR3, as DNA: TGTGCCAGCAGCGTAGGGGGGAACTCCTACGAGCAGTACTTC.

The chain uses TRBV5-6 and TRBJ2-1, with TRBD2 matching 7 bases. J was trimmed by 0 bases and V by 1 base; bases with no gene match: 4. This CDR3 region has 16 residues. The germline CDR1 and CDR2 sequences are SGHDT and YYEEEE. The CDR3 here is CASSLTSASSYNEQFF. CDR3 DNA sequence: TGTGCCAGCAGCTTGACTAGCGCCTCCTCCTACAATGAGCAGTTCTTC. Full variable domain (remainder filled in from reference TRBV5-6 and TRBJ2-1): DAGVTQSPTHLIKTRGQQVTLRCSPKSGHDTVSWYQQALGQGPQFIFQYYEEEERQRGNFPDRFSGHQFPNYSSELNVNALLLGDSALYLCASSLTSASSYNEQFFGPGTRLTVL.

This clone was counted a single time. This rearrangement joins TRBV27 to TRBJ1-2; D gene ambiguous. Per germline, CDR1 MNHEY and CDR2 SMNVEV (reference sequence). Trimming stripped 6 bases from V and 4 bases from J, with 15 bases between. This CDR3 comprises 14 residues. CDR3 DNA sequence: TGTGCCAGCAGCTCGGGAGGCAGCTCCTATGGCTACACCTTC. This sequence encodes CASSSGGSSYGYTF.

The CDR3 DNA reads as TGTGCCAGCAGCGTTAGAGCCCCGGAGGGCTCGATCTCCTACAATGAGCAGTTCTTC. Its protein is CASSVRAPEGSISYNEQFF. This chain uses TRBV7-3 with TRBJ2-1; D is perhaps TRBD2 (6 bases). With 5 bases removed from V and 0 bases from J, the gap between germline ends came to 23 bases. The CDR3 runs 19 residues. CDR1 and CDR2 (germline): SGHTA, FQGTGA.

The chain employs TRBV19 and TRBJ1-2; no definite D call. This CDR3 contains 12 residues. Germline V gives CDR1 LNHDA, CDR2 SQIVND (reference sequence). V was trimmed by 7 bases and J by 7 bases, leaving 13 bases between them. CDR3 nucleotide sequence: TGTGCCAGTACCGGAACTGAAGCTGGCTACACCTTC. Its protein is CASTGTEAGYTF.

The table lists this clone with a count of one. In nucleotides, the CDR3 is TGTGCCAGCAGTCTCGACAGGTTTGGTGGCTACACCTTC. Residues: CASSLDRFGGYTF. V and J are TRBV27 and TRBJ1-2, with a possible D match to TRBD1 (6 bases). This CDR3 spans 13 amino acids. Germline CDR1 and CDR2: MNHEY and SMNVEV (reference sequence). Trimming left V 5 bases short and J 7 bases short, with 14 bases between.

J is TRBJ1-1 and V is TRBV6-2 or TRBV6-3; D gene unclear. The V gene's germline CDR1 is MNHEY and CDR2 SVGEGT. The CDR3 totals 17 residues. Trimming shortened V by 2 bases and J by 2 bases, and 18 bases separated the two germline ends. The CDR3 coding sequence is TGTGCCAGCAGTTACCCTACCTGGGCAGCCCTAAACACTGAAGCTTTCTTT. Protein: CASSYPTWAALNTEAFF.

This chain joins TRBV7-2 and TRBJ1-2; tentatively, D is TRBD1 (5 bases). The V and J ends lost 0 bases and 7 bases respectively, with 12 bases between them. The CDR3 totals 14 residues. The germline gives CDR1 SGHTA, CDR2 FQGNSA. The CDR3 here is CASSLAKGGGGYTF. CDR3 coding DNA: TGTGCCAGCAGCTTAGCCAAAGGTGGGGGTGGCTACACCTTC.

This clone was counted a single time. The rearrangement uses TRBV5-5 and TRBJ1-5; D is possibly TRBD1 (5 bases). Trimming cost V 4 bases and J 7 bases, with 15 bases left between them. This CDR3 contains 14 residues. Germline V gives CDR1 SGHKS, CDR2 YYEKEE (reference sequence). CDR3 nucleotide sequence: TGTGCCAGCAGCCATTCGGGGCTTCAGCAGCCCCAGCATTTT. It specifies CASSHSGLQQPQHF.

The chain is built from TRBV6-2 or TRBV6-3 and TRBJ1-2; D possibly corresponds to TRBD1 (6 bases). V lost 6 bases and J lost 2, with 13 bases in between. This CDR3 is built from 14 residues. The germline V gene encodes CDR1 MNHEY and CDR2 SVGEGT. The CDR3, as DNA: TGTGCCAGCAGCCTACCCCAGGGGAACTATGGCTACACCTTC. Translating gives CASSLPQGNYGYTF.

The chain combines TRBV3-1 (or the pseudogene TRBV3-2) with TRBJ1-1; D is unresolved. The V and J ends lost 5 bases and 7 bases respectively, with 17 bases between them. Germline V lookup: CDR1 LGHDT, CDR2 YNNKEL (reference sequence). The CDR3 runs 14 residues. The CDR3 sequence is CASSFQSALDEAFF. Here the CDR3 DNA reads TGTGCCAGCAGCTTTCAGTCGGCCCTAGATGAAGCTTTCTTT.

This clone has just a few counts. The CDR3, as DNA: TGTGCCAGCAGCTTAGGCGGGAACACCGGGGAGCTGTTTTTT. Protein product: CASSLGGNTGELFF. The chain recombines TRBV7-9 with TRBJ2-2; D is undetermined. Germline values: CDR1 SEHNR, CDR2 FQNEAQ (reference sequence). CDR3 length: 14 residues. With 1 base removed from V and 1 base from J, the gap between germline ends came to 4 bases.

This clone turned up a few times. This chain links TRBV5-1 with TRBJ1-2; D possibly corresponds to TRBD1 (6 bases). Trimming pared 3 bases from V and 2 bases from J, leaving 14 bases between. This CDR3 spans 15 amino acids. CDR1 is SGHRS and CDR2 is YFSETQ in the germline V gene. CDR3 sequence reads: CASSWGAGENYGYTF. Written as DNA, the CDR3 is TGCGCCAGCAGCTGGGGGGCAGGGGAAAACTATGGCTACACCTTC. Combining the CDR3 with reference TRBV5-1 and TRBJ1-2 gives the whole variable domain KAGVTQTPRYLIKTRGQQVTLSCSPISGHRSVSWYQQTPGQGLQFLFEYFSETQRNKGNFPGRFSGRQFSNSRSEMNVSTLELGDSALYLCASSWGAGENYGYTFGSGTRLTVV.

This clone occurred a few times. The J gene is TRBJ2-5, the V gene TRBV4-3, with 10 positions matching TRBD1. This CDR3 spans 16 amino acids. Germline CDR1 is LGHNA and CDR2 is YSLEER. V lost 1 base and J lost 2; bases outside the gene matches: 4. The CDR3 reads CASSQVPGQGQETQYF. The DNA of the CDR3 is TGCGCCAGCAGCCAAGTCCCGGGACAGGGGCAAGAGACCCAGTACTTC.

The chain is built from TRBV28 and TRBJ1-2, with D possibly matching TRBD1 (5 bases). Germline CDR1 and CDR2: MDHEN and SYDVKM. Trimming pared 3 bases from V and 7 bases from J, leaving 9 bases between. The CDR3 sequence is 12 residues long. CDR3 protein: CASSFGQVGYTF. CDR3 nucleotide sequence: TGTGCCAGCAGTTTCGGACAAGTTGGCTACACCTTC.

V and J are TRBV30 and TRBJ1-1; D is ambiguous. Germline loops: CDR1 GTSNPN, CDR2 SVGIG (reference sequence). The V and J ends lost 3 bases and 2 bases respectively, with 13 bases between them. The CDR3 length is 14 residues. CDR3 sequence (DNA): TGTGCCTGGAGCGGACGGGGATCCAACACTGAAGCTTTCTTT. This encodes CAWSGRGSNTEAFF. The whole variable domain, filled in from reference TRBV30 and TRBJ1-1, reads SQTIHQWPATLVQPVGSPLSLECTVEGTSNPNLYWYRQAAGRGLQLLFYSVGIGQISSEVPQNLSASRPQDRQFILSSKKLLLSDSGFYLCAWSGRGSNTEAFFGQGTRLTVV.

The rearrangement uses TRBV6-6 and TRBJ2-2; TRBD1 agrees at 9 bases. The germline V gene has CDR1 MNHNY and CDR2 SVGAGI (reference sequence). This CDR3 has 14 residues. J was trimmed by 9 bases and V by 6 bases; bases with no gene match: 8. CDR3 protein: CASRGQGIARELFF. Here the CDR3 DNA reads TGTGCCAGCAGGGGACAGGGAATCGCGAGGGAGCTGTTTTTT.

This chain links TRBV2 with TRBJ2-7; TRBD1 matches 7 bases. The V gene's germline CDR1 is SNHLY and CDR2 FYNNEI. V shed 4 bases, J shed 7 bases, and the junction held 4 bases outside the gene matches. The CDR3 sequence is 12 residues long. The CDR3 loop is CASSGDSREQYF. The DNA for the CDR3 is TGTGCCAGCAGTGGGGACAGTCGGGAGCAGTACTTC.

This chain joins TRBV27 and TRBJ1-2; possible D gene TRBD1, 5 bases. The CDR3 length is 13 residues. CDR1 and CDR2 from the germline V gene are MNHEY and SMNVEV (reference sequence). V gave up 5 bases and J gave up 5 bases, with 12 bases separating them. CDR3 in amino acids: CASSDSIGYGYTF. For the CDR3, the DNA is TGTGCCAGCAGTGACAGCATTGGGTATGGCTACACCTTC.

This chain links TRBV10-2 with TRBJ2-7; weak D call: TRBD1 (5 bases). The CDR3 is 11 amino acids. V lost 6 bases and J 4 bases, leaving 7 bases between the germline ends. Germline lookup yields CDR1 WSHSY and CDR2 SAAADI. The CDR3 DNA is TGCGCCAGCAGGCAGGGATACGAGCAGTACTTC. This gives the protein CASRQGYEQYF.

The V and J genes are TRBV7-2 and TRBJ2-2; 10 nucleotides match TRBD1. V dropped 5 bases and J dropped 4; count of bases not matched to a gene: 10. From germline, CDR1 is SGHTA and CDR2 FQGNSA. The CDR3 has 17 amino acids. The CDR3 nucleotides are TGTGCCAGCAGCAGACAGGGGGCCGCCGCTGGCACCGGGGAGCTGTTTTTT. As protein: CASSRQGAAAGTGELFF.

The CDR3 coding sequence is TGTGCCTGGAGCAGGGAACAGGGCCATGAGCAGTTCTTC. Its translation: CAWSREQGHEQFF. The chain uses TRBV30 and TRBJ2-1; D may be TRBD1 (6 bases). This CDR3 comprises 13 residues. The germline gives CDR1 GTSNPN, CDR2 SVGIG (reference sequence). Trimming stripped 3 bases from V and 8 bases from J, with 14 bases between.

V is TRBV28 and J is TRBJ1-1; no definite D call. CDR3 size: 15 residues. V lost 0 bases, J lost 0 bases, and 8 bases lay in between. Germline V gene lookup returns CDR1 MDHEN and CDR2 SYDVKM. This CDR3 is CASSLWGSLNTEAFF. CDR3 coding DNA: TGTGCCAGCAGTTTATGGGGCAGTTTGAACACTGAAGCTTTCTTT.

This chain joins TRBV7-2 and TRBJ2-2; a weak D match, TRBD1 (6 bases). V lost 3 bases and J lost 7, with 18 bases in between. The V gene's germline CDR1 is SGHTA and CDR2 FQGNSA. CDR3 length equals 16 residues. The CDR3 protein is CASSFKQGLRNGELFF. In nucleotides, the CDR3 is TGTGCCAGCAGCTTCAAGCAGGGGTTAAGAAACGGGGAGCTGTTTTTT.